The text below deals with one TCR beta chain. Its antigen is unidentified. This entry comes from a study of neoadjuvant nivolumab and ipilimumab in lung cancer. Study observations and caveats: TCR receptors were sequenced in few samples. Blood richness before therapy tracked richness in tumors resected after neoadjuvant therapy.

Here immunoSEQ multiplex PCR was the method, and the copy in TCRdb shows in-frame clones only, minus some. The repertoire has tens of thousands of clones, 85% to 90% of them found once; the top ten carry roughly 3.7%. CDR1 GTSNPN and CDR2 SVGIG come from the germline V gene (reference sequence). There are 10 residues in the CDR3. Trimming removed 3 bases at V and 7 bases at J, with 6 bases between. This sequence was found in an adult with non-small cell lung cancer. Some clones in this sample may be carry-over from other donors' samples. V gene TRBV30 combines with J gene TRBJ1-2; D uncertain. The sample here was blood, taken before neoadjuvant nivolumab, alone or with ipilimumab. The CDR3: CAWSHTGYTF. Written as DNA, the CDR3 is TGTGCCTGGAGCCACACTGGCTACACCTTC. Variable domain in full (rest from reference TRBV30 and TRBJ1-2): SQTIHQWPATLVQPVGSPLSLECTVEGTSNPNLYWYRQAAGRGLQLLFYSVGIGQISSEVPQNLSASRPQDRQFILSSKKLLLSDSGFYLCAWSHTGYTFGSGTRLTVV.